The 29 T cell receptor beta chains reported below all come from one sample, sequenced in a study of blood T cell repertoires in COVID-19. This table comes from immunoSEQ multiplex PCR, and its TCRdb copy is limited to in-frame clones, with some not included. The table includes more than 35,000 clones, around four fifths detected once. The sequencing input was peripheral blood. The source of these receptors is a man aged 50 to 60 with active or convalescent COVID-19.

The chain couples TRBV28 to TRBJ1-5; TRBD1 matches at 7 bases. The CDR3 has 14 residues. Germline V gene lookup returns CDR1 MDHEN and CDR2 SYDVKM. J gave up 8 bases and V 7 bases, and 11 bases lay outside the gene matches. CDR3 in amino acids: CASTLTGDFEPQHF. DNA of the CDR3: TGTGCCAGCACCCTTACAGGGGATTTTGAGCCCCAGCATTTT.

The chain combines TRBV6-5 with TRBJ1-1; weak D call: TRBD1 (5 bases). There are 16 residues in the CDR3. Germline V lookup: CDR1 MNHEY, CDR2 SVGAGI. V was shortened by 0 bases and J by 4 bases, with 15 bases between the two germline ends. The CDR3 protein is CASSYSGGGPSTEAFF. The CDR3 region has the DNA TGTGCCAGCAGTTACTCTGGGGGGGGACCGAGCACTGAAGCTTTCTTT.

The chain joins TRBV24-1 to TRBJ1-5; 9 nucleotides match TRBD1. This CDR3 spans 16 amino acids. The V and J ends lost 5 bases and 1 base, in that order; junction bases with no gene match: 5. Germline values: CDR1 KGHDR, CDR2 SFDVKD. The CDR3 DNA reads TGTGCCACCAGTGCTTTACAGGGGGCAAGCAATCAGCCCCAGCATTTT. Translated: CATSALQGASNQPQHF.

DNA for the CDR3: TGTGCCAGCAGCTGGAGCTGGACGGCGGGGCATGAGACCCAGTACTTC. Its protein product is CASSWSWTAGHETQYF. This rearrangement joins TRBV11-2 to TRBJ2-5; D possibly corresponds to TRBD2 (6 bases). The germline CDR1 and CDR2 sequences are SGHAT and FQNNGV. This CDR3 has 16 residues. V was trimmed by 4 bases and J by 5 bases, leaving 20 bases between them.

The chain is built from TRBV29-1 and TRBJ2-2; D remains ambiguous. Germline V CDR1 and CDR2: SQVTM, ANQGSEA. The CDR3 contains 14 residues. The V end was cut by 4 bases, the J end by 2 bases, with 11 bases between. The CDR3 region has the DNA TGCAGCGTTGGTGTCCACACCAACACCGGGGAGCTGTTTTTT. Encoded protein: CSVGVHTNTGELFF.

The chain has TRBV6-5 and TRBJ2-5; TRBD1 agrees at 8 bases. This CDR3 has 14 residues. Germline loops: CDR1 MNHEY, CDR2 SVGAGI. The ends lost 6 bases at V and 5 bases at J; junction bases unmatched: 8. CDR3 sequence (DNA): TGTGCCAGCAGAAAAGGACAGGGAAGGGAGACCCAGTACTTC. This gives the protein CASRKGQGRETQYF.

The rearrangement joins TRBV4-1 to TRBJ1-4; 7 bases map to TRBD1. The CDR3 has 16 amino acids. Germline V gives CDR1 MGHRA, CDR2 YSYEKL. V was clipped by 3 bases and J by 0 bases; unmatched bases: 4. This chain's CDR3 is CASSQVTGATNEKLFF. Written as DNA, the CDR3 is TGCGCCAGCAGCCAGGTAACAGGGGCAACTAATGAAAAACTGTTTTTT.

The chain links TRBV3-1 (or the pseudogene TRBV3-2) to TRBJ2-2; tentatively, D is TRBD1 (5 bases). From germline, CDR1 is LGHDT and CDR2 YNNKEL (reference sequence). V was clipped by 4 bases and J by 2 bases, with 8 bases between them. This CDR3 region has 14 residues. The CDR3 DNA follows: TGTGCCAGCAGCCCGGACACCAACACCGGGGAGCTGTTTTTT. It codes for CASSPDTNTGELFF.

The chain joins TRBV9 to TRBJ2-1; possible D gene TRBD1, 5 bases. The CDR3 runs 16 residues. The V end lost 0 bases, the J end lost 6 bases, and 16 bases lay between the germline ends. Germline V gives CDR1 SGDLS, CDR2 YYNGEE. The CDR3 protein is CASSVVGQGFFNEQFF. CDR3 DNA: TGTGCCAGCAGCGTAGTTGGCCAGGGTTTTTTCAATGAGCAGTTCTTC.

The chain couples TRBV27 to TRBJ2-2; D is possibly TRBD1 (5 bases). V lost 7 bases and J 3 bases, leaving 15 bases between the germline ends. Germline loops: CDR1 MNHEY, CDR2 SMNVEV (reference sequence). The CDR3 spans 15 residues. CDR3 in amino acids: CASTDLDRDTGELFF. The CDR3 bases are TGTGCCAGCACCGACCTTGACAGAGACACCGGGGAGCTGTTTTTT.

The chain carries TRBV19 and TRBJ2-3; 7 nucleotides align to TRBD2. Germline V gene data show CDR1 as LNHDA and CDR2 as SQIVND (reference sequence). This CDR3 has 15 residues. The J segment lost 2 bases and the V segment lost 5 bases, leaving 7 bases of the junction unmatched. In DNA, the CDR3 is TGTGCCAGTAGTCGGAGCGGGGCCAACACAGATACGCAGTATTTT. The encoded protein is CASSRSGANTDTQYF.

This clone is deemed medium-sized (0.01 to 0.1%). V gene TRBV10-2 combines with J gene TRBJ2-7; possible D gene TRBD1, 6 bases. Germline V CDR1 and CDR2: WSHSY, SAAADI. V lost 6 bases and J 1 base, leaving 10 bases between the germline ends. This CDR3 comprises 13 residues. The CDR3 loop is CASRDRASYEQYF. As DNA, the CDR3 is TGCGCCAGCAGGGACAGAGCTTCCTACGAGCAGTACTTC.

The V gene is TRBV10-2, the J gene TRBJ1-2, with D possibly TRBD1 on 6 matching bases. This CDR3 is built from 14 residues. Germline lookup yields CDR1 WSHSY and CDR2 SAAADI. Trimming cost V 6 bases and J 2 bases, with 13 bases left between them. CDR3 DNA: TGCGCCAGCAGAACGCAACAGGGAAACTATGGCTACACCTTC. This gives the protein CASRTQQGNYGYTF.

CDR3 DNA sequence: TGTGCCACCACAGGGGGTTCGGGGAACACTGAAGCTTTCTTT. Translated, it gives CATTGGSGNTEAFF. This chain joins TRBV6-5 and TRBJ1-1, with TRBD1 matching over 8 bases. V was pared by 10 bases and J by 1 base, with 8 bases of the junction left unmatched. In germline, CDR1 is MNHEY, CDR2 SVGAGI. This CDR3 comprises 14 residues.

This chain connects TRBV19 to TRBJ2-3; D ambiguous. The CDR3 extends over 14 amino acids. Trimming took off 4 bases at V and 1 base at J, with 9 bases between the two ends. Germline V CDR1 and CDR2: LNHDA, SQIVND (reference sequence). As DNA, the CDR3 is TGTGCCAGTAGTACCGGGTCGGGCACAGATACGCAGTATTTT. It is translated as CASSTGSGTDTQYF.

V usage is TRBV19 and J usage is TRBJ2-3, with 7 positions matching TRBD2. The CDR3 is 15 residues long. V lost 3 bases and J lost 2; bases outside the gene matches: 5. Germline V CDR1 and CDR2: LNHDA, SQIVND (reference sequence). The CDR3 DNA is TGTGCCAGTAGTATTAAGCGGGAATACACAGATACGCAGTATTTT. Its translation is CASSIKREYTDTQYF. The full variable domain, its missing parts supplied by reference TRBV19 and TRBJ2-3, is DGGITQSPKYLFRKEGQNVTLSCEQNLNHDAMYWYRQDPGQGLRLIYYSQIVNDFQKGDIAEGYSVSREKKESFPLTVTSAQKNPTAFYLCASSIKREYTDTQYFGPGTRLTVL.

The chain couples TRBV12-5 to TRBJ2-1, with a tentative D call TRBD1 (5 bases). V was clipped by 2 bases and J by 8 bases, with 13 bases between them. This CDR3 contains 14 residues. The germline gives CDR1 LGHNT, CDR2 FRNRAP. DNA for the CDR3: TGTGCTAGTGGTTTGACGACAGCCCGGGATGAGCAGTTCTTC. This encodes CASGLTTARDEQFF.

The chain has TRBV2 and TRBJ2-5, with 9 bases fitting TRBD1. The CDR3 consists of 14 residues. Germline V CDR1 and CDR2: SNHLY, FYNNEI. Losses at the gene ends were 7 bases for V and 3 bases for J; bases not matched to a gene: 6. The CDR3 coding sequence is TGTGCCAGCATGCCCGGGACAGGGAAAGAGACCCAGTACTTC. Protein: CASMPGTGKETQYF.

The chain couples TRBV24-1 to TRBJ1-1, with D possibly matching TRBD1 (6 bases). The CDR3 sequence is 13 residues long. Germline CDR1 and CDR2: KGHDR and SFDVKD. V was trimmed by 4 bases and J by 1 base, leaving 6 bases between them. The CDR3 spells CATSEGANTEAFF. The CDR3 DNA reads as TGTGCCACCAGTGAGGGGGCGAACACTGAAGCTTTCTTT.

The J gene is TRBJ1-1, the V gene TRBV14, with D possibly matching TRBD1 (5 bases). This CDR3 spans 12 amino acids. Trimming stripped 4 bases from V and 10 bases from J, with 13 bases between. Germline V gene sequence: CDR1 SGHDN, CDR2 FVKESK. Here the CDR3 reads CASSRLTEAAFF. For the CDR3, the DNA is TGTGCCAGCAGCCGATTGACAGAAGCAGCTTTCTTT.

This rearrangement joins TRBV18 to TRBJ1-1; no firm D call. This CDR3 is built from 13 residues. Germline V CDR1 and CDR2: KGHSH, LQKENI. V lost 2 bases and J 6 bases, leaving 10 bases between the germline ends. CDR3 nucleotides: TGTGCCAGCTCACCAAAGGAGAGAGCTGAAGCTTTCTTT. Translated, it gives CASSPKERAEAFF.

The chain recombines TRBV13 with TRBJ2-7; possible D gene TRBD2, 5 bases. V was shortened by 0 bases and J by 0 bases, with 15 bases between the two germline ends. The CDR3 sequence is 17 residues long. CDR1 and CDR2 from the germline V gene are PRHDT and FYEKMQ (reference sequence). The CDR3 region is CASSLGRVRGSSYEQYF. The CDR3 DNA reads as TGTGCCAGCAGCTTAGGCCGAGTTCGGGGAAGCTCCTACGAGCAGTACTTC. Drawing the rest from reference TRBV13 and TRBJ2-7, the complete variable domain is AAGVIQSPRHLIKEKRETATLKCYPIPRHDTVYWYQQGPGQDPQFLISFYEKMQSDKGSIPDRFSAQQFSDYHSELNMSSLELGDSALYFCASSLGRVRGSSYEQYFGPGTRLTVT.

The CDR3 DNA is TGTGCCTGGAGTGTCCCGGGAAATTCACCCCTCCACTTT. It specifies CAWSVPGNSPLHF. V is TRBV30 and J is TRBJ1-6, with no clear D. CDR1 GTSNPN and CDR2 SVGIG come from the germline V gene (reference sequence). V was trimmed by 0 bases and J by 7 bases, leaving 7 bases between them. The length of the CDR3 is 13 residues.

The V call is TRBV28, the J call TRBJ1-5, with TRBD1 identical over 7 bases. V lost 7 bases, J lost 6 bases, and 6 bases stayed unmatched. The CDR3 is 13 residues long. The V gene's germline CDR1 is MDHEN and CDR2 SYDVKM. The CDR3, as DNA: TGTGCCAGCACCGCGACAGGGTCTCAGCCCCAGCATTTT. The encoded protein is CASTATGSQPQHF.

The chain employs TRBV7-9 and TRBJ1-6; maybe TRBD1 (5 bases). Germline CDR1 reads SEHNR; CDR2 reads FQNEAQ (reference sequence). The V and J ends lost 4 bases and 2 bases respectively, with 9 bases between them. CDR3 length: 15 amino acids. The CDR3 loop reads CASSSGKPYNSPLHF. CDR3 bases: TGTGCCAGCAGCTCAGGGAAACCCTATAATTCACCCCTCCACTTT. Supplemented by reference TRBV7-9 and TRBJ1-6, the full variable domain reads DTGVSQNPRHKITKRGQNVTFRCDPISEHNRLYWYRQTLGQGPEFLTYFQNEAQLEKSRLLSDRFSAERPKGSFSTLEIQRTEQGDSAMYLCASSSGKPYNSPLHFGNGTRLTVT.

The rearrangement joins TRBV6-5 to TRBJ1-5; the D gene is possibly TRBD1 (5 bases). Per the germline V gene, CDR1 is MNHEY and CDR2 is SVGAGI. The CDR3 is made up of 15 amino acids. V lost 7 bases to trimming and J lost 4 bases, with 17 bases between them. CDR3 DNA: TGTGCCAGCAACCACCGTGGGGGGAAGAATCAGCCCCAGCATTTT. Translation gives CASNHRGGKNQPQHF.

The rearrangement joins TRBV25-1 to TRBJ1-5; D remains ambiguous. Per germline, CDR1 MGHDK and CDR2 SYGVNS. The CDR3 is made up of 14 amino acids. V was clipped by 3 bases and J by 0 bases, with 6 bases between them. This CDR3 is CASSDLYSNQPQHF. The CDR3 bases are TGTGCCAGCAGTGATCTCTATAGCAATCAGCCCCAGCATTTT.

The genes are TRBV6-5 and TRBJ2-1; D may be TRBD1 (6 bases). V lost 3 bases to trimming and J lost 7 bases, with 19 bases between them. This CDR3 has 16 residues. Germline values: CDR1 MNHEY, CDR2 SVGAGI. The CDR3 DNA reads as TGTGCCAGCAGTTATTTTACCGGGACACAAAATAATGAGCAGTTCTTC. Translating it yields CASSYFTGTQNNEQFF.

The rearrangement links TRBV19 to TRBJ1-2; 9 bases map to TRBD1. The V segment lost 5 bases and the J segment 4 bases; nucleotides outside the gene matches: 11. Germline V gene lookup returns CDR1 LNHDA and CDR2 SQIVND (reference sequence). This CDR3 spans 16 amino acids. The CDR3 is CASSETGTGYLYGYTF. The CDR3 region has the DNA TGTGCCAGTAGTGAAACCGGGACAGGGTATCTCTATGGCTACACCTTC.